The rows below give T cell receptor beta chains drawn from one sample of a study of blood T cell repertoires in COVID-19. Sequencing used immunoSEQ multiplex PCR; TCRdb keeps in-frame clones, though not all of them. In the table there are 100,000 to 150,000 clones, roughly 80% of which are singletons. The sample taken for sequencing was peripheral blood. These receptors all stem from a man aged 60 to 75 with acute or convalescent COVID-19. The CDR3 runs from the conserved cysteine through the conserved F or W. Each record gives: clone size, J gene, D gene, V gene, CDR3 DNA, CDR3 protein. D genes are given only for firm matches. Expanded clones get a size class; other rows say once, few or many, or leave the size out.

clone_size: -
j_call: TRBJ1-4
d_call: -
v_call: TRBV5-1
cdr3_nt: TGCGCCAGCAGCCCGGGGAGGGGAGGAGAAAAACTGTTTTTT
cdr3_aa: CASSPGRGGEKLFF

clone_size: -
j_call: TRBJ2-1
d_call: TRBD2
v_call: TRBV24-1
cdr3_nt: TGTGCCACCAGTGATGGGGGACTAGGGCTCTATGAGCAGTTCTTC
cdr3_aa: CATSDGGLGLYEQFF

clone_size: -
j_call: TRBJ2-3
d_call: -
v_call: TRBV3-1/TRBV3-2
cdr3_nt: TGTGCCAGCAGTCCCAGCGGCACAGATACGCAGTATTTT
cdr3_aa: CASSPSGTDTQYF

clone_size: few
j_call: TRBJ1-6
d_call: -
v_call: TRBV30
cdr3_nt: TGTGCCTGGAGTGTAAATACCTATAATTCACCCCTCCACTTT
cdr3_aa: CAWSVNTYNSPLHF

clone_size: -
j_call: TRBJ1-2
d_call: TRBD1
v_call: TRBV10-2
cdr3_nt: TGCGCCAGCAAGCCGGGACAGGGGACATCTGGCTACACCTTC
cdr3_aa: CASKPGQGTSGYTF

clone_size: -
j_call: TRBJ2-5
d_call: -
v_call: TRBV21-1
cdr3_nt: TGTGCCAGCACCAAGAGCCGACAGGGACCCACCTATCGGGAGACCCAGTACTTC
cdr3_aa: CASTKSRQGPTYRETQYF

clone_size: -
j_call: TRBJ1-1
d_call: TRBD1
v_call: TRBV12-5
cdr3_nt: TGTGCTAGTGGTCTCCGACAGGGGGGACTAGCTGAAGCTTTCTTT
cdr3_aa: CASGLRQGGLAEAFF

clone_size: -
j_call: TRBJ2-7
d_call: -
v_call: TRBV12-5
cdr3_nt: TGTGCTAGTGGTTTGATGAAGGACGGACAGTCCTTTCGCTACGAGCAGTACTTC
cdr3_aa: CASGLMKDGQSFRYEQYF

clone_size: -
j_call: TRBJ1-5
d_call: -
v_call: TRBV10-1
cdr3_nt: TGCGCCAGCAGTGATAATGGCAATCAGCCCCAGCATTTT
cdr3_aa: CASSDNGNQPQHF

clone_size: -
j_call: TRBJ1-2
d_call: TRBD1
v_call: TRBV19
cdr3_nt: TGTGCCAGTAGAGGGGGCCTATATGGCTACACCTTC
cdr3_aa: CASRGGLYGYTF

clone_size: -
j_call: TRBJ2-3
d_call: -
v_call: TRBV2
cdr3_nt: TGTGCCAGCACCCTCGGCGGGGGCGGGTCTAGCACAGATACGCAGTATTTT
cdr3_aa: CASTLGGGGSSTDTQYF

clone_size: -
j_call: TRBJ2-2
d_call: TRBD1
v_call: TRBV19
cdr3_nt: TGTGCCAGTCTGACCAGGGGGCTCGGGGCCGGGGAGCTGTTTTTT
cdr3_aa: CASLTRGLGAGELFF

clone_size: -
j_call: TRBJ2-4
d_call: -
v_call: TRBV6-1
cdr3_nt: TGTGCCAGCAGTGATCGGGGAAGCGCAGCGGACATTCAGTACTTC
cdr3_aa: CASSDRGSAADIQYF

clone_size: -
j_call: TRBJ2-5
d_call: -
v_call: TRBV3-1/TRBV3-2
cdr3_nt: TGTGCCAGCAGCCAAGGCTACGGGGTCACTCAAGAGACCCAGTACTTC
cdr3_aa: CASSQGYGVTQETQYF

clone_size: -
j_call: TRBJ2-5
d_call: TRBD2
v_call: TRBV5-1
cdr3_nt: TGCGCCAGCAGCTTGGAGGGACTAGCCAACCAAGAGACCCAGTACTTC
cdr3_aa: CASSLEGLANQETQYF

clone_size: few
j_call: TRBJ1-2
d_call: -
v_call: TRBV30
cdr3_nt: TGTGCCTGGATGGCCAGGGGAGCTAACTATGGCTACACCTTC
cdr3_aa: CAWMARGANYGYTF

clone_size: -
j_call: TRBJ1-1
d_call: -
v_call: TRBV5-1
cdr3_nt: TGCGCCAGCAGCTTGCAGGGGTTTGGGACTGAAGCTTTCTTT
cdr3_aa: CASSLQGFGTEAFF

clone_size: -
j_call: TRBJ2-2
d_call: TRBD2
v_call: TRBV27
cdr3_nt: TGTGCCAGCAGTTCACCAGCGGGAGTAGGGAACACCGGGGAGCTGTTTTTT
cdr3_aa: CASSSPAGVGNTGELFF

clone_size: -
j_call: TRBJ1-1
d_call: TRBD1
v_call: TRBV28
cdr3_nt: TGTGCCAGCAGGATTCAGGGGGCGGTAGCTTTCTTT
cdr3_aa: CASRIQGAVAFF

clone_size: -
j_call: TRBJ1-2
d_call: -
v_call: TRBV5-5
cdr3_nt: TGTGCCAGCAGCAAACAGGCGAACTATGGCTACACCTTC
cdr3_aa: CASSKQANYGYTF

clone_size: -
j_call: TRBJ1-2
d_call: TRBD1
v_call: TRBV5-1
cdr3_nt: TGCGCCAGCAGCGCCGGGACAGGAGGCGTTGTTAATGGCTACACCTTC
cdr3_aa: CASSAGTGGVVNGYTF

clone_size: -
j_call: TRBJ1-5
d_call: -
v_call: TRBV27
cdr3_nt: TGTGCCAGCACTCAATACGGGTTCAGCAATCAGCCCCAGCATTTT
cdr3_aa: CASTQYGFSNQPQHF

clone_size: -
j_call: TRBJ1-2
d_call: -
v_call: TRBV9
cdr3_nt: TGTGCCAGCAGCGTCGGAGGTAACTATGGCTACACCTTC
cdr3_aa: CASSVGGNYGYTF

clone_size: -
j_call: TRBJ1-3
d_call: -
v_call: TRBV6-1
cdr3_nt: TGTGCCAGCAGTGAGTGGCCTGGAAACACCATATATTTT
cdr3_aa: CASSEWPGNTIYF

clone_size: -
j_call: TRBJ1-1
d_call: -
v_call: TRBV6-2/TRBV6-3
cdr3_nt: TGTGCCAGCAGTTCCCCCGGGAGGGGGACTGAAGCTTTCTTT
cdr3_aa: CASSSPGRGTEAFF

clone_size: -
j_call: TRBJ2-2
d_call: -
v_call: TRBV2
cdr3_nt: TGTGCCAGCAGTGTGAAGGGGGTGAGCACCGGGGAGCTGTTTTTT
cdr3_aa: CASSVKGVSTGELFF

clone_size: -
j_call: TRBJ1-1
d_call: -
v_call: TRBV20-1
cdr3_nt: TGCAGTGCTAGTCGGAGAAAAAACACTGAAGCTTTCTTT
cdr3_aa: CSASRRKNTEAFF

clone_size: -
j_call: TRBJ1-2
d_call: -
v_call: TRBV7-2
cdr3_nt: TGTGCCAGCAGCTTCGGACTGGGGCGGGGGGCTGGCTACACCTTC
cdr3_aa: CASSFGLGRGAGYTF

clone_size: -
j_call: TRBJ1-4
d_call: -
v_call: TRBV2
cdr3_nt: TGTGCCAGCAGTGAATGGCGGGGGGGCCTAAATGAAAAACTGTTTTTT
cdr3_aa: CASSEWRGGLNEKLFF

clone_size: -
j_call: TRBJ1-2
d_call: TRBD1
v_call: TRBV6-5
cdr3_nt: TGTGCCAGCAGTTACTCGACAGGGGGCACTTCTGGCTACACCTTC
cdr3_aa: CASSYSTGGTSGYTF

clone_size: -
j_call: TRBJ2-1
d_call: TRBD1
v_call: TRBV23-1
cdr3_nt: TGCGCCAGCAGTCAACAATCCGGATCACAGGGGGCGGACAATGAGCAGTTCTTC
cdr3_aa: CASSQQSGSQGADNEQFF

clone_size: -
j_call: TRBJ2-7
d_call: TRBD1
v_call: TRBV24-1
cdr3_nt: TGTGCCACCAGTACTCCCGGGACAGGGGACCACGAGCAGTACTTC
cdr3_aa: CATSTPGTGDHEQYF

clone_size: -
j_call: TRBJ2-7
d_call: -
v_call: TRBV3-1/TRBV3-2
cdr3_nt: TGTGCCAGCAGCCGTCCGGGCGAGCAGTACTTC
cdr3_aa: CASSRPGEQYF

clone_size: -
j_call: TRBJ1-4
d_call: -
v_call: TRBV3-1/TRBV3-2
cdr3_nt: TGTGCCAGCAGCCAACAAAGGGGGGGGCTTGAAAAACTGTTTTTT
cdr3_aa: CASSQQRGGLEKLFF

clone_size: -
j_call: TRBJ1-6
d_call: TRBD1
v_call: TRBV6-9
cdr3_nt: TGTGCCAGGCCGGGCTGGGGGACAGAAGATAATTCACCCCTCCACTTT
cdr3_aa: CARPGWGTEDNSPLHF

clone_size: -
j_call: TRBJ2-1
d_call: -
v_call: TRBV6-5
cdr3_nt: TGTGCCAGCAGACCCAACAGGGTCTGGAATGAGCAGTTCTTC
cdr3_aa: CASRPNRVWNEQFF

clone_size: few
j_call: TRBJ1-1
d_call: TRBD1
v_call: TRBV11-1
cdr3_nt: TGTGCCAGCAGTACCGGACAGGGCATGAACACTGAAGCTTTCTTT
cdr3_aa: CASSTGQGMNTEAFF

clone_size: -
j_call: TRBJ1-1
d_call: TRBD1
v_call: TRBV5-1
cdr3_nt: TGCGCCAGCAGCCGAGGACAGGGGGGCACTGAAGCTTTCTTT
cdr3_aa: CASSRGQGGTEAFF

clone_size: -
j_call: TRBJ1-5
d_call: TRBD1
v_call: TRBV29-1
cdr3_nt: TGCAGCGTTGGGACAGGGGGCGCGAATCAGCCCCAGCATTTT
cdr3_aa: CSVGTGGANQPQHF

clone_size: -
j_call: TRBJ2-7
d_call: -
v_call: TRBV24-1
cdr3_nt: TGTGCCACCAGTGATTCCCGGGTAAACTACGAGCAGTACTTC
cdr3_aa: CATSDSRVNYEQYF

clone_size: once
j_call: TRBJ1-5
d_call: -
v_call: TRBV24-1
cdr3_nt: TGTGCCACCAGTGATTTGCATGGAGGACAGCCCCAGCATTTT
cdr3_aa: CATSDLHGGQPQHF

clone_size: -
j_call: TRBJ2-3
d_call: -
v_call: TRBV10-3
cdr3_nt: TGTGCCACCCTTATGGGGGCAACCACAGTCGATACGCAGTATTTT
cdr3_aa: CATLMGATTVDTQYF

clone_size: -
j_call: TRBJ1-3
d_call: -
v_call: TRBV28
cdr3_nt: TGTGCCAGCAGTATCGCCAGGGTAGACACCATATATTTT
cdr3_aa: CASSIARVDTIYF

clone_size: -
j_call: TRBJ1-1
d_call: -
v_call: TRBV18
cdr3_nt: TGTGCCAGCTCGCCGACAGCGACCACTGAAGCTTTCTTT
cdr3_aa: CASSPTATTEAFF

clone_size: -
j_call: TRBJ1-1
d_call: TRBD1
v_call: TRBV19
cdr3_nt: TGTGCCAGTAGTTTACAGGGGCTGAACACTGAAGCTTTCTTT
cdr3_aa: CASSLQGLNTEAFF

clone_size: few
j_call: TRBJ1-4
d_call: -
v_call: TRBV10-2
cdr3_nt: TGCGCCAGCAGTGACCTCCTTAGTGAAAAACTGTTTTTT
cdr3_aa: CASSDLLSEKLFF

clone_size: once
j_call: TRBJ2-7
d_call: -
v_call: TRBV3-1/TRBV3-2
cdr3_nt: TGTGCCAGCAGCCACGGGGCGGTCGGGGGGCGTGAGCAGTACTTC
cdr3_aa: CASSHGAVGGREQYF

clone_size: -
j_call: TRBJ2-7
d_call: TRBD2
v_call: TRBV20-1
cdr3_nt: TGCAGTGCTGGTGGGACTAGCGGGAGGGCCGGGTACGAGCAGTACTTC
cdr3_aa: CSAGGTSGRAGYEQYF

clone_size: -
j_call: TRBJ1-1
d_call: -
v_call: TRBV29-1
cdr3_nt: TGCAGCACTCGACGGGGGATGGGCACTGAAGCTTTCTTT
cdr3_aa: CSTRRGMGTEAFF

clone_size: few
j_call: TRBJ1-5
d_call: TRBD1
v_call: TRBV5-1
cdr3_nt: TGCGCCAGCAGCTTGGAAGGACAGGCCAATCAGCCCCAGCATTTT
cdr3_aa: CASSLEGQANQPQHF

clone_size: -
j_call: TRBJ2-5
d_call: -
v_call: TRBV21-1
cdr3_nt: TGTGCCAGCAGCAAACCAATTCCGACTAGCGGATGTCAAGAGACCCAGTACTTC
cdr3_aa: CASSKPIPTSGCQETQYF

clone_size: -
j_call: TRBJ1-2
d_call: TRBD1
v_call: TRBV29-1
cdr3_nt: TGCAGCGTAAGGGACAGGATCTATGGCTACACCTTC
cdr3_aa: CSVRDRIYGYTF